What follows are 9 T cell receptor beta chains derived from one specimen sequenced in a study of Ad26.COV2.S vaccination and SARS-CoV-2 variants. The treatment here: approximately 18 received Ad26.COV2.S at low or high dose, single or two shots; several received placebo; per-sample allocation not given. Sampling occurred on day 63 after the first vaccine or placebo injection. Sequencing used immunoSEQ multiplex PCR; TCRdb keeps in-frame clones, though not all of them. This repertoire shows more than 300,000 clones, 86% found once; its top ten account for about 10%. The sample was peripheral blood, taken in a trial of Ad26.COV2.S vaccine versus placebo. Source of these receptors: a person between 18 and 59 years old who received the Ad26.COV2.S COVID-19 vaccine or a placebo.

The chain recombines TRBV19 with TRBJ1-1; D not resolved. Between the trimmed V and J ends, which lost 3 bases and 1 base, there was a span of 12 bases. The CDR3 loop spans 15 amino acids. Looked up from germline, CDR1 is LNHDA and CDR2 is SQIVND (reference sequence). The CDR3 loop reads CASSMGSAGNTEAFF. The CDR3 coding sequence is TGTGCCAGTAGTATGGGAAGCGCGGGGAACACTGAAGCTTTCTTT.

As to this clone: Other DNA sequences within the sample encode an identical CDR3. This chain uses TRBV11-2 with TRBJ2-7; the D is unclear. V was trimmed by 1 base and J by 3 bases, leaving 4 bases between them. Germline CDR1 reads SGHAT; CDR2 reads FQNNGV. The CDR3 totals 12 residues. The CDR3 here is CASSLVGYEQYF. CDR3 DNA: TGTGCCAGCAGCTTAGTGGGCTACGAGCAGTACTTC.

The chain is built from TRBV5-1 and TRBJ1-2; tentative D call: TRBD1 (5 bases). From germline, CDR1 is SGHRS and CDR2 YFSETQ. The CDR3 is 14 residues long. The V end was cut by 4 bases, the J end by 3 bases, with 13 bases between. In DNA form, the CDR3 reads TGCGCCAGCAGCATATTGGGGGACCACTATGGCTACACCTTC. The encoded protein is CASSILGDHYGYTF.

The chain is built from TRBV19 and TRBJ2-3, with 7 bases lining up with TRBD1. After removal of 5 bases from V and 0 bases from J, the junction contained 5 bases not matched to a gene. The CDR3 is 15 amino acids. CDR1 LNHDA and CDR2 SQIVND come from the germline V gene (reference sequence). CDR3 DNA: TGTGCCAGTAGTCAAGACAGGGAGAGCACAGATACGCAGTATTTT. Translation: CASSQDRESTDTQYF.

Only a few counts were recorded for this clone. The V call is TRBV7-2, the J call TRBJ1-5, with D possibly TRBD1 on 5 matching bases. Germline loops: CDR1 SGHTA, CDR2 FQGNSA. With 5 bases removed from V and 5 bases from J, the gap between germline ends came to 16 bases. This CDR3 contains 15 residues. The CDR3 protein is CASSRVGAPDQPQHF. CDR3 nucleotides: TGTGCCAGCAGCCGGGTTGGGGCGCCTGATCAGCCCCAGCATTTT.

The chain combines TRBV19 with TRBJ2-2; D is possibly TRBD1 or TRBD2 (6 bases each). The CDR3 is 15 amino acids. The germline V gene has CDR1 LNHDA and CDR2 SQIVND (reference sequence). V lost 5 bases to trimming and J lost 4 bases, with 14 bases between them. The CDR3 loop is CASSYPGAATGELFF. CDR3 DNA: TGTGCCAGTAGTTATCCGGGGGCGGCCACCGGGGAGCTGTTTTTT.

This sequence joins TRBV7-9 and TRBJ1-5; 9 nucleotides match TRBD1. From germline, CDR1 is SEHNR and CDR2 FQNEAQ (reference sequence). This CDR3 spans 16 amino acids. V lost 1 base, J lost 1 base, and 2 bases stayed unmatched. CDR3 nucleotide sequence: TGTGCCAGCAGCTTAGGGACAGGGGCGAGCAATCAGCCCCAGCATTTT. Translation gives CASSLGTGASNQPQHF.

The chain couples TRBV7-9 to TRBJ2-7; weak D call: TRBD2 (7 bases). CDR1 is SEHNR and CDR2 is FQNEAQ in the germline V gene (reference sequence). The CDR3 is 14 amino acids. The V end was cut by 0 bases, the J end by 6 bases, with 12 bases between. The CDR3 DNA reads TGTGCCAGCAGCTTAGCGCGGGGGCTTGGCGAGCAGTACTTC. It codes for CASSLARGLGEQYF.

CDR3 sequence: CASSEEEGWADTQYF. CDR3 sequence (DNA): TGCGCCAGCAGTGAGGAAGAGGGGTGGGCAGATACGCAGTATTTT. The J gene is TRBJ2-3, the V gene TRBV10-1, with D perhaps assigned TRBD1 or TRBD2 (5 bases each). The germline V gene encodes CDR1 WNHNN and CDR2 SYGVQD (reference sequence). Trimming shortened V by 2 bases and J by 4 bases, and 13 bases separated the two germline ends. The CDR3 has 15 residues.